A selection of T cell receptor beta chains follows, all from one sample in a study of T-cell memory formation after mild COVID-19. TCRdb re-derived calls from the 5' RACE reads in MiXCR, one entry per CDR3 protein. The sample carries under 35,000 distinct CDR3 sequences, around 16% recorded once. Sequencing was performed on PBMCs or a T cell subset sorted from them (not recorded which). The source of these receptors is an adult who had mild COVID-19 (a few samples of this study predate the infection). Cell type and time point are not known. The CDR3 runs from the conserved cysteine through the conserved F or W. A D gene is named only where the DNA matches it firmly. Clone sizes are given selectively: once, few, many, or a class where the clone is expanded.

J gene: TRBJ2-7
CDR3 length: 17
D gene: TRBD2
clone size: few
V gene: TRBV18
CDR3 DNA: TGTGCCAGCTCACCACGGAGCGGGGGGGCCGGTTTCTACGAGCAGTACTTC
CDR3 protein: CASSPRSGGAGFYEQYF

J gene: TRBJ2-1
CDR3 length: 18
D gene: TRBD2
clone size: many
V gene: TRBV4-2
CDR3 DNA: TGTGCCAGCAGCCAAGTCGGACTAGCGGGGGGAGGAGACAATGAGCAGTTCTTC
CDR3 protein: CASSQVGLAGGGDNEQFF

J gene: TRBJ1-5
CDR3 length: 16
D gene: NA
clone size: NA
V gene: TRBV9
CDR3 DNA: TGTGCCAGCAGAACCGTGGGGGTTAATAGCAATCAGCCCCAGCATTTT
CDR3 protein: CASRTVGVNSNQPQHF

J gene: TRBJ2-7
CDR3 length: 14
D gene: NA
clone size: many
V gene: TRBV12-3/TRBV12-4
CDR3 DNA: TGTGCCAGCAGTTCGTATAGCGGAACCTACGAGCAGTACTTC
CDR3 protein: CASSSYSGTYEQYF

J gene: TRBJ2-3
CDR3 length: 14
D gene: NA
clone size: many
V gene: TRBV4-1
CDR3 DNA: TGCGCCAGCAGCCAAGGGTTGGCCCAAAATACGCAGTATTTT
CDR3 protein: CASSQGLAQNTQYF

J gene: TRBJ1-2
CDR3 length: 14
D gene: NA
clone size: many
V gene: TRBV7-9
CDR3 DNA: TGTGCCAGCAGCTTCGACGGGGGAGTCCATGGCTACACCTTC
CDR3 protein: CASSFDGGVHGYTF

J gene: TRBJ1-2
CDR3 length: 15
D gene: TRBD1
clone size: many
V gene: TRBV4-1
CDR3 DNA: TGCGCCAGCAGCCCTAGGGGACAGCACAACTATGGCTACACCTTC
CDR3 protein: CASSPRGQHNYGYTF

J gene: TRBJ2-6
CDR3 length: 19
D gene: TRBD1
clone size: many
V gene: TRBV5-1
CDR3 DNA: TGCGCCAGCAGCGTAAACCGGGACAGTGCTGCCTCTGGGGCCAACGTCCTGACTTTC
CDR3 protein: CASSVNRDSAASGANVLTF

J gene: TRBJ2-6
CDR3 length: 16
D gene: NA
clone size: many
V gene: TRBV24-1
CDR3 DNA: TGTGCCACCAGTGATTTGGCAGGGTCTGGGGCCAACGTCCTGACTTTC
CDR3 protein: CATSDLAGSGANVLTF

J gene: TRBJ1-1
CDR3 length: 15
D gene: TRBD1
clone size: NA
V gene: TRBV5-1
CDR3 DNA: TGCGCCAGCAGCCCATTATCAGGGGGGAGCACTGAAGCTTTCTTT
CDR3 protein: CASSPLSGGSTEAFF

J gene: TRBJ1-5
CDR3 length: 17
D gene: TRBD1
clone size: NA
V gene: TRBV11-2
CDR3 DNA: TGTGCCAGCAGCTTAGGCGAGGCGGGACAGGGGTTTCAGCCCCAGCATTTT
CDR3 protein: CASSLGEAGQGFQPQHF

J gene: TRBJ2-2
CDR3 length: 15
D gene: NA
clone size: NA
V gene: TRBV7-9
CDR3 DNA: TGTGCCAGCAGCGGTCGCCGACCGGGCACCGGGGAGCTGTTTTTT
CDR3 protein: CASSGRRPGTGELFF

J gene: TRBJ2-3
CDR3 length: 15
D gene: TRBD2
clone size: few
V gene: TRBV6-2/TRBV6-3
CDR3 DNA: TGTGCCAGCAGTTCGGGCGGGAGTTTCACAGATACGCAGTATTTT
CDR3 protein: CASSSGGSFTDTQYF

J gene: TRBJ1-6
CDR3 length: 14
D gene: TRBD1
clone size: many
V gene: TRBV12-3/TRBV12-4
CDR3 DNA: TGTGCCAGCAGTCCCGGGACAGGGGGTTTACCCCTCCACTTT
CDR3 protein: CASSPGTGGLPLHF

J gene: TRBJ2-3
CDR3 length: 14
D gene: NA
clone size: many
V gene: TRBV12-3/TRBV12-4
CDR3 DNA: TGTGCCAGCAGTTTAAGGGGGTACACAGATACGCAGTATTTT
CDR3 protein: CASSLRGYTDTQYF

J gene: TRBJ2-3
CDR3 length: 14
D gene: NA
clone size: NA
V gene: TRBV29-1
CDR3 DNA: TGCAGCGTCGTCCAGGAAGGAATCACAGATACGCAGTATTTT
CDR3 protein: CSVVQEGITDTQYF

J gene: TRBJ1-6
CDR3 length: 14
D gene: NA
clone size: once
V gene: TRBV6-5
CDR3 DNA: TGTGCCAGCAGTTACGAAGGGGAGAATTCACCCCTCCACTTT
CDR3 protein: CASSYEGENSPLHF

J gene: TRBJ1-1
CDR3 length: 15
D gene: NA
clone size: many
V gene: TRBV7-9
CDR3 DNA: TGTGCCAGCAGCCCCCAGGGAGGCGGGAACACTGAAGCTTTCTTT
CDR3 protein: CASSPQGGGNTEAFF

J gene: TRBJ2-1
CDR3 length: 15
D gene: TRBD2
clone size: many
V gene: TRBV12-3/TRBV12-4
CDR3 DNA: TGTGCCAGCAGTTTGACTAGCGGGAGCAGGGATGAGCAGTTCTTC
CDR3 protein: CASSLTSGSRDEQFF

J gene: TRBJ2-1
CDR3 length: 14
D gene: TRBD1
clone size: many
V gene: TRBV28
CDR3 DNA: TGTGCCAGCAGCCCCGGGACAGGGTTTTTCGAGCAGTTCTTC
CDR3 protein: CASSPGTGFFEQFF

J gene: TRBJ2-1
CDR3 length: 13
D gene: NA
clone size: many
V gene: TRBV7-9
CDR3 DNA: TGTGCCAGCAGCTTCGGAGGGCGTAATGAGCAGTTCTTC
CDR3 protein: CASSFGGRNEQFF

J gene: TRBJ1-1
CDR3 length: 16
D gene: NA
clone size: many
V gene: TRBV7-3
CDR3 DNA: TGTGCCAGCAGCCCGATCGGGTTGTTTGTGAACACTGAAGCTTTCTTT
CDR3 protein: CASSPIGLFVNTEAFF

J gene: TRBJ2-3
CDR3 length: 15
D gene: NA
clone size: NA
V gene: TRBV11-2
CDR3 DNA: TGTGCCAGCAGCTACACAGGGCCTTACACAGATACGCAGTATTTT
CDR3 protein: CASSYTGPYTDTQYF

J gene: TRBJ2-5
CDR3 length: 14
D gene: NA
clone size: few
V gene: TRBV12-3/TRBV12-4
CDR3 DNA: TGTGCCAGCAGTTCGTCTAGAACCCAAGAGACCCAGTACTTC
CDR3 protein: CASSSSRTQETQYF

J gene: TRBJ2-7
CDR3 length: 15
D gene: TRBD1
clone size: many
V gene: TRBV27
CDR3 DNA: TGTGCCAGCAGCCCCCGACAGGGGGCGAGGTACGAGCAGTACTTC
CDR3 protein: CASSPRQGARYEQYF

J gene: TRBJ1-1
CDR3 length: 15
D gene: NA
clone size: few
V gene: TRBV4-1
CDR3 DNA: TGCGCCAGCAGCCCCCCGGTAGGCGGGAGGGTAAGAGCTTTCTTT
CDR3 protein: CASSPPVGGRVRAFF

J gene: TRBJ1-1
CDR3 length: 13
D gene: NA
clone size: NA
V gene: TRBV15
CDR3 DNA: TGTGCCACCAGCGGGGGTAGGGGCACTGAAGCTTTCTTT
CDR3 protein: CATSGGRGTEAFF

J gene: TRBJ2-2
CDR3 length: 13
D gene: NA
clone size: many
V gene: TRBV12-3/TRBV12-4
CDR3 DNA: TGTGCCAGCAGTTTCGCGCTTACCGGGGAGCTGTTTTTT
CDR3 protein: CASSFALTGELFF

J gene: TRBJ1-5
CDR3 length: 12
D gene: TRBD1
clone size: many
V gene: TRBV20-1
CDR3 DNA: TGCAGTGCTTGGGACAGTAATCAGCCCCAGCATTTT
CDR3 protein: CSAWDSNQPQHF

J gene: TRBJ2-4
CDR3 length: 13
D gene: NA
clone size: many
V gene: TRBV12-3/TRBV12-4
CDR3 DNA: TGTGCCAGCAGTTTGGTAGGGAGAAGCATTCAGTACTTC
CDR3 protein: CASSLVGRSIQYF

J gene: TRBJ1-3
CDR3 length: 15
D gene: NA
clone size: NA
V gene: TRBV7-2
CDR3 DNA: TGTGCCAGCAGCTTAAGTCAGACGGCGGGAAACACCATATATTTT
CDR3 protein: CASSLSQTAGNTIYF

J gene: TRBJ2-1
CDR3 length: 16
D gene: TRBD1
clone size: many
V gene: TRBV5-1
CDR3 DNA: TGCGCCAGCAGCTTTAACCCTGGACAGGGATACAATGAGCAGTTCTTC
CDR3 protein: CASSFNPGQGYNEQFF

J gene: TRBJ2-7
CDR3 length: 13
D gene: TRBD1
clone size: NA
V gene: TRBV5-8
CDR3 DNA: TGTGCCAGCAGCGACCGGACAGGGTTGGAGGTGTACTTC
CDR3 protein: CASSDRTGLEVYF

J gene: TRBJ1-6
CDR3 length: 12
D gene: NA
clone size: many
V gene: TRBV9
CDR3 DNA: TGTGCCAGCAGCGTAATCGATTCACCCCTCCACTTT
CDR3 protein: CASSVIDSPLHF

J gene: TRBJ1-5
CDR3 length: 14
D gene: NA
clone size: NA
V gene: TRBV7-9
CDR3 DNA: TGTGCCAGCAGCTTAGGTGCAGTCGGTGGGCCCCAGCATTTT
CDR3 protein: CASSLGAVGGPQHF

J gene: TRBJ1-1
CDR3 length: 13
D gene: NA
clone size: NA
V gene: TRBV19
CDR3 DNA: TGTGCCAGTAGTACCTACTTGAACACTGAAGCTTTCTTT
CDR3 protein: CASSTYLNTEAFF

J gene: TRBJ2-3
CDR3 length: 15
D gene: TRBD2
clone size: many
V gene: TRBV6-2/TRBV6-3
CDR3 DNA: TGTGCCAGCAGTTACTCGGGACTAGCAACAGATACGCAGTATTTT
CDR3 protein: CASSYSGLATDTQYF

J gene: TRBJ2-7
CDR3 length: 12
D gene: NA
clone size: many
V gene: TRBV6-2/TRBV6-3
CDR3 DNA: TGTGCCAGCAGGGAGACACTAAACGAGCAGTACTTC
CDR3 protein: CASRETLNEQYF

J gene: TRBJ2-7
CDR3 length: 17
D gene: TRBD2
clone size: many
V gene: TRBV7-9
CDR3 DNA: TGTGCCAGCAGCTTAAGTCTAGCGGGAGGGGTTCCCTACGAGCAGTACTTC
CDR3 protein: CASSLSLAGGVPYEQYF

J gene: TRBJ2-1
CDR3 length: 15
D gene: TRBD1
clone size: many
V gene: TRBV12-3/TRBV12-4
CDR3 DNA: TGTGCCAGCAGTTTAGGGCGATTTGGGACAGGGGATAAGTTCTTC
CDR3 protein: CASSLGRFGTGDKFF

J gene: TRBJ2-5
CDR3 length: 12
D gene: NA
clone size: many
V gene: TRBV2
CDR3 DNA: TGTGCCAGCGGGATAGGACGGGAGACCCAGTACTTC
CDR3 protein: CASGIGRETQYF

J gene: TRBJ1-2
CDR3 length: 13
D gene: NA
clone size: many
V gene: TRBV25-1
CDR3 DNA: TGTGCCAGCAGTGAAGTGGGGAAGTATGGCTACACCTTC
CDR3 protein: CASSEVGKYGYTF

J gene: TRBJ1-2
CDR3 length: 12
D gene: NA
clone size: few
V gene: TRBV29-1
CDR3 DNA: TGCAGCGTTGAATGGGGGAACTATGGCTACACCTTC
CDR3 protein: CSVEWGNYGYTF

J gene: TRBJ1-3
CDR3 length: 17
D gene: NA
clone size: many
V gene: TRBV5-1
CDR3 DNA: TGCGCCAGCAGCTTGGGTCCCGCGGACCGCTCTGGAAACACCATATATTTT
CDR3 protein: CASSLGPADRSGNTIYF

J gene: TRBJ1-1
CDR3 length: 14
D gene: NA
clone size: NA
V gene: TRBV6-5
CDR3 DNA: TGTGCCAGCACTCCCGGAGGAGGGAACACTGAAGCTTTCTTT
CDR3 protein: CASTPGGGNTEAFF

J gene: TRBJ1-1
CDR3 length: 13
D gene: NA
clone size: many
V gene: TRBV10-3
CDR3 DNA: TGTGCCATCAGGGCCGTAAGGAACACTGAAGCTTTCTTT
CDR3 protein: CAIRAVRNTEAFF

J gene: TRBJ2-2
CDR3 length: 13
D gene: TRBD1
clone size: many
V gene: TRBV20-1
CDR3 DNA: TGCAGTGTCCAGGGGGCGAACACCGGGGAGCTGTTTTTT
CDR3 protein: CSVQGANTGELFF

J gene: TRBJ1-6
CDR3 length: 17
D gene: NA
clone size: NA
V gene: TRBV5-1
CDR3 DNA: TGCGCCAGCAGCTTGGAACCGTTGAGCTCCTATAATTCACCCCTCCACTTT
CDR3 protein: CASSLEPLSSYNSPLHF

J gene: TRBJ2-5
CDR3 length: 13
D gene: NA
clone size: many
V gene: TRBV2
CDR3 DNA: TGTGCCAGCACTAAGGAGTACAAAGAGACCCAGTACTTC
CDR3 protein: CASTKEYKETQYF

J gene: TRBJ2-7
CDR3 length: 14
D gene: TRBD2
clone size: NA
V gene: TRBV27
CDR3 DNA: TGTGCCAGCAGTATTAGCGGGAGTCAGAACGAGCAGTACTTC
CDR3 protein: CASSISGSQNEQYF

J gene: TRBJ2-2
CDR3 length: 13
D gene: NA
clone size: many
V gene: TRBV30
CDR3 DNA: TGTGCCTGGAGTTGGGGGAAAGGGGGGGAGCTGTTTTTT
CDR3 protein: CAWSWGKGGELFF

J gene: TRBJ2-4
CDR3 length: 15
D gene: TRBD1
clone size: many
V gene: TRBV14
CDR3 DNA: TGTGCCAGCAGCCAAGCGGGACAGGGGTACAACATTCAGTACTTC
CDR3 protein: CASSQAGQGYNIQYF